Sequencing of this T cell receptor (beta chain) was carried out in a study of T cells in Graves' hyperthyroidism and ophthalmopathy. Findings and caveats of the study: Most clonotypes that expanded in the thyroid above 0.001 also showed up in blood.

The source material, RNA transcripts, was used to amplify TCR beta CDR3 regions. The primer set for the first-round RT-PCR of the TCR CDR3 was HTBI. One entry per CDR3 protein, called by TCRdb with MiXCR from the multiplex PCR reads. In the table there are 370,000 or so distinct CDR3 sequences, roughly 25% of which are singletons. Diagnosis of hyperthyroidism was new in patients aged 18 to 65, and its duration was under 2 months. Diagnosis rested on symptoms, serum thyroxine and TRAb, thyroid ultrasound, and orbital computed tomography. Extraction of PBMCs used roughly 9.6 ml of fresh peripheral blood. On this clonotype: Its antigen is as yet unknown.

The germline V gene encodes CDR1 LNHDA and CDR2 SQIVND (reference sequence). The CDR3 is made up of 14 amino acids. The V gene lost 1 base and the J gene lost 1 base, with 7 bases spanning the gap. This chain connects TRBV19 to TRBJ1-1, with D unresolved. Sequenced sample: blood. The TCR originated in a man aged 50 or older with Graves' hyperthyroidism. The CDR3 reads CASSIVGWNTEAFF. The CDR3, as DNA: TGTGCCAGTAGTATAGTTGGATGGAACACTGAAGCTTTCTTT.